The 30 T cell receptor beta chains presented below share a single source sample, sequenced in a study of cytomegalovirus exposure and HLA in healthy donors. Primers for the PCR totalled 60 Vbeta and 13 Jbeta. Using immunoSEQ multiplex PCR, the repertoire was profiled, and TCRdb retains in-frame clones only, with some absent. The sample lists about 140,000 clones; roughly four fifths were seen once. Sequences were obtained from PBMCs. These receptors were taken from a man between 18 and 29 years old in good health and CMV-seropositive.

The chain carries TRBV28 and TRBJ2-6, with unresolved D. V lost 2 bases, J lost 0 bases, and 5 bases lay in between. The CDR3 runs 15 residues. The germline V gene encodes CDR1 MDHEN and CDR2 SYDVKM. The CDR3 DNA reads as TGTGCCAGCAGTTTACTGTACTCTGGGGCCAACGTCCTGACTTTC. Its translation is CASSLLYSGANVLTF. Drawing the rest from reference TRBV28 and TRBJ2-6, the complete variable domain is DVKVTQSSRYLVKRTGEKVFLECVQDMDHENMFWYRQDPGLGLRLIYFSYDVKMKEKGDIPEGYSVSREKKERFSLILESASTNQTSMYLCASSLLYSGANVLTFGAGSRLTVL.

The V and J genes are TRBV19 and TRBJ2-1, with 8 bases aligning to TRBD2. CDR1 LNHDA and CDR2 SQIVND come from the germline V gene (reference sequence). With V trimmed by 6 bases and J by 3 bases, 10 bases remained unmatched. CDR3 length: 16 amino acids. The CDR3 reads CASSIAGSGGYNEQFF. CDR3 bases: TGTGCCAGTAGCATCGCAGGGAGCGGGGGCTACAATGAGCAGTTCTTC. The whole variable domain, filled in from reference TRBV19 and TRBJ2-1, reads DGGITQSPKYLFRKEGQNVTLSCEQNLNHDAMYWYRQDPGQGLRLIYYSQIVNDFQKGDIAEGYSVSREKKESFPLTVTSAQKNPTAFYLCASSIAGSGGYNEQFFGPGTRLTVL.

CDR3 sequence: CASSLEGTSTDTQYF. CDR3 bases: TGCGCCAGCAGCTTGGAGGGGACTAGCACAGATACGCAGTATTTT. V usage is TRBV5-1 and J usage is TRBJ2-3, with D perhaps matching TRBD2 (6 bases). From germline, CDR1 is SGHRS and CDR2 YFSETQ. V lost 0 bases and J lost 0, with 8 bases in between. This CDR3 region has 15 residues.

This chain connects TRBV2 to TRBJ2-7; 9 positions match TRBD2. There are 13 residues in the CDR3. CDR1 SNHLY and CDR2 FYNNEI come from the germline V gene. V lost 7 bases to trimming and J lost 3 bases; unmatched junction nucleotides: 4. The CDR3: CASTGGRDYEQYF. CDR3 DNA sequence: TGTGCCAGCACGGGCGGGAGGGACTACGAGCAGTACTTC.

The chain recombines TRBV18 with TRBJ1-2, with D unresolved. The CDR3 is made up of 14 amino acids. Trimming shortened V by 1 base and J by 6 bases, and 12 bases separated the two germline ends. CDR1 and CDR2 (germline): KGHSH, LQKENI. The CDR3 spells CASSPQRGGNGYTF. CDR3 bases: TGTGCCAGCTCACCACAGCGAGGCGGAAATGGCTACACCTTC.

J is TRBJ2-7 and V is TRBV7-9; possible D gene TRBD1, 6 bases. Germline CDR1 reads SEHNR; CDR2 reads FQNEAQ (reference sequence). Trimming cost V 5 bases and J 2 bases, with 13 bases left between them. This CDR3 spans 14 amino acids. The CDR3 nucleotides are TGTGCCAGCAGCCCCTGGGACACAGCCTACGAGCAGTACTTC. Translated, it gives CASSPWDTAYEQYF.

About this clone itself: The sample has other DNA sequences that encode this CDR3 too. The chain joins TRBV4-1 to TRBJ2-6; 9 positions agree with TRBD2. The CDR3 runs 18 residues. The germline CDR1 and CDR2 sequences are MGHRA and YSYEKL. Trimming cost V 3 bases and J 1 base; bases outside gene matches: 7. DNA of the CDR3: TGCGCCAGCAGCCAGGAGCTAGCGGGACCTTCTGGGGCCAACGTCCTGACTTTC. Residues: CASSQELAGPSGANVLTF.

The genes are TRBV18 and TRBJ1-4; TRBD1 aligns across 9 bases. Looked up from germline, CDR1 is KGHSH and CDR2 is LQKENI. J lost 8 bases, V lost 2 bases, and 9 bases had no gene match. The CDR3 has 16 amino acids. The CDR3, as DNA: TGTGCCAGCTCACCAGAACCGGGACAGGGTGGGGAAAAACTGTTTTTT. Protein sequence: CASSPEPGQGGEKLFF.

This clone was seen more than once but under ten times. This chain uses TRBV6-5 with TRBJ1-1; the match to TRBD1 covers 9 bases. The CDR3 loop spans 12 amino acids. Germline lookup yields CDR1 MNHEY and CDR2 SVGAGI. V lost 6 bases, J lost 10 bases, and 6 bases stayed unmatched. The CDR3 is CASRPGQGSAFF. In DNA form, the CDR3 reads TGTGCCAGCAGACCCGGACAGGGGTCAGCTTTCTTT.

The chain links TRBV4-1 to TRBJ1-1, with D possibly being TRBD1 (6 bases). V shed 4 bases and J shed 1 base, with 10 bases lying between them. Germline V lookup: CDR1 MGHRA, CDR2 YSYEKL. This CDR3 is 14 amino acids long. The CDR3 here is CASSRGQTNTEAFF. The CDR3 DNA is TGCGCCAGCAGCCGAGGACAGACGAACACTGAAGCTTTCTTT.

This clone occurred once. The V gene is TRBV2, the J gene TRBJ2-1; 14 bases match TRBD2. The CDR3 loop spans 15 amino acids. V shed 6 bases, J shed 6 bases, and the junction held 4 bases outside the gene matches. CDR1 and CDR2 (germline): SNHLY, FYNNEI. CDR3: CASRGLAGGRNEQFF. As DNA, the CDR3 is TGTGCCAGCAGAGGACTAGCGGGAGGTCGCAATGAGCAGTTCTTC.

The chain employs TRBV6-1 and TRBJ1-5; D perhaps matches TRBD1 (6 bases). The CDR3 is made up of 15 amino acids. Germline CDR1 reads MNHNS; CDR2 reads SASEGT. Trimming shortened V by 10 bases and J by 6 bases, and 22 bases separated the two germline ends. Here the CDR3 reads CATKYQGIEGQPQHF. Here the CDR3 DNA reads TGTGCCACCAAATACCAGGGGATCGAAGGTCAGCCCCAGCATTTT.

This clone occurred a few times. The chain joins TRBV15 to TRBJ1-1; D is ambiguous. The CDR3 spans 13 residues. Trimming removed 7 bases at V and 3 bases at J, with 12 bases between. Looked up from germline, CDR1 is LNHNV and CDR2 is YYDKDF (reference sequence). CDR3 loop: CATTTRVDTEAFF. CDR3 sequence (DNA): TGTGCCACCACCACGAGGGTGGACACTGAAGCTTTCTTT.

Of note for this clone: The same CDR3 arises from other DNA sequences in this sample as well. This chain links TRBV5-1 with TRBJ2-5, with a weak D call TRBD1 (6 bases). Between the trimmed V and J ends, which lost 0 bases and 3 bases, there was a span of 12 bases. Germline CDR1 SGHRS, CDR2 YFSETQ. The CDR3 has 15 residues. The CDR3 here is CASSLARGTEETQYF. CDR3 nucleotide sequence: TGCGCCAGCAGCTTGGCCAGGGGCACGGAAGAGACCCAGTACTTC.

This clone has a single count. This chain connects TRBV6-1 to TRBJ2-2; no clear D gene. The germline V gene has CDR1 MNHNS and CDR2 SASEGT. The CDR3 contains 14 residues. Trimming stripped 1 base from V and 4 bases from J, with 7 bases between. The CDR3 nucleotides read TGTGCCAGCAGTGAAGGGCAGATCACCGGGGAGCTGTTTTTT. It encodes CASSEGQITGELFF.

V gene TRBV2 combines with J gene TRBJ2-5; D possibly corresponds to TRBD1 (6 bases). Germline CDR1 and CDR2: SNHLY and FYNNEI. The CDR3 contains 15 residues. Trimming shortened V by 3 bases and J by 5 bases, and 16 bases separated the two germline ends. CDR3 amino acids: CASSEGHLEEETQYF. Here the CDR3 DNA reads TGTGCCAGCAGTGAGGGACACCTTGAGGAGGAGACCCAGTACTTC.

This sequence joins TRBV27 and TRBJ1-1, with 8 nucleotides matching TRBD1. Germline V gives CDR1 MNHEY, CDR2 SMNVEV (reference sequence). The length of the CDR3 is 14 residues. J was trimmed by 3 bases and V by 6 bases; bases with no gene match: 6. CDR3 DNA sequence: TGTGCCAGCAGGTGGACAGGGAGGGACACTGAAGCTTTCTTT. Its protein product is CASRWTGRDTEAFF.

This rearrangement joins TRBV6-5 to TRBJ1-6; D unresolved. The CDR3 totals 15 residues. Germline V lookup: CDR1 MNHEY, CDR2 SVGAGI. With 4 bases removed from V and 3 bases from J, the gap between germline ends came to 10 bases. CDR3 residues: CASSFPPVYNSPLHF. The CDR3 region has the DNA TGTGCCAGCAGTTTTCCCCCAGTCTATAATTCACCCCTCCACTTT.

The V call is TRBV7-9, the J call TRBJ2-7; perhaps TRBD1 as D (7 bases). Germline loops: CDR1 SEHNR, CDR2 FQNEAQ (reference sequence). The CDR3 runs to 15 residues. The V end was cut by 5 bases, the J end by 7 bases, with 21 bases between. The DNA for the CDR3 is TGTGCCAGCAGCAGACCCGACAGGGCAGGAGGGGAGCAGTACTTC. It specifies CASSRPDRAGGEQYF.

V and J are TRBV11-2 and TRBJ2-7, with D tentatively TRBD1 (6 bases). The CDR3 loop spans 14 amino acids. Trimming pared 1 base from V and 3 bases from J, leaving 10 bases between. Germline V gene lookup returns CDR1 SGHAT and CDR2 FQNNGV. The CDR3 is CASSLVTGSYEQYF. DNA for the CDR3: TGTGCCAGCAGCTTAGTAACAGGGAGCTACGAGCAGTACTTC. The whole variable domain, filled in from reference TRBV11-2 and TRBJ2-7, reads EAGVAQSPRYKIIEKRQSVAFWCNPISGHATLYWYQQILGQGPKLLIQFQNNGVVDDSQLPKDRFSAERLKGVDSTLKIQPAKLEDSAVYLCASSLVTGSYEQYFGPGTRLTVT.

The chain couples TRBV19 to TRBJ1-5; no clear D. The CDR3 length is 17 residues. Germline values: CDR1 LNHDA, CDR2 SQIVND (reference sequence). The V and J ends lost 0 bases and 0 bases respectively, with 12 bases between them. The CDR3 region is CASSIDPTEYSNQPQHF. For the CDR3, the DNA is TGTGCCAGTAGTATAGACCCGACTGAATATAGCAATCAGCCCCAGCATTTT.

In its sample, this clone was seen a few times. This chain joins TRBV5-6 and TRBJ2-7, with 7 bases that match TRBD2. V lost 3 bases and J lost 2; bases outside the gene matches: 8. This CDR3 has 15 amino acids. CDR1 SGHDT and CDR2 YYEEEE come from the germline V gene. The CDR3 coding sequence is TGTGCCAGCAGCTGGGCACCCCGGGGGGCCTACGAGCAGTACTTC. Its protein is CASSWAPRGAYEQYF.

The chain employs TRBV14 and TRBJ2-3; 14 bases agree with TRBD2. Germline CDR1 SGHDN, CDR2 FVKESK. V lost 5 bases to trimming and J lost 0 bases; unmatched junction nucleotides: 7. The CDR3 covers 18 residues. The CDR3 region is CASSGGLAGVTSTDTQYF. CDR3 coding DNA: TGTGCCAGCAGCGGGGGACTAGCGGGGGTTACTAGCACAGATACGCAGTATTTT.

The chain has TRBV5-4 and TRBJ2-3; tentative D call: TRBD2 (7 bases). This CDR3 comprises 14 residues. V dropped 3 bases and J dropped 5 bases, with 13 bases sitting between them. CDR1 and CDR2 (germline): SGHNT, YYREEE (reference sequence). In DNA form, the CDR3 reads TGTGCCAGCAGCTCCCGGGAGGACAGAGATACGCAGTATTTT. It is translated as CASSSREDRDTQYF.

This clone showed up just once. V and J are TRBV6-1 and TRBJ2-1, with D tentatively TRBD2 (6 bases). Trimming removed 6 bases from V and 4 bases from J, with 10 bases in between. In germline, CDR1 is MNHNS, CDR2 SASEGT. This CDR3 has 13 amino acids. CDR3: CASSGRRYNEQFF. The CDR3 bases are TGTGCCAGCAGCGGGAGAAGGTACAATGAGCAGTTCTTC.

The CDR3 nucleotides are TGCGCCAGCAGCAGGGGACTAAGAGAGACCCAGTACTTC. Its protein product is CASSRGLRETQYF. The chain carries TRBV4-1 and TRBJ2-5; 7 nucleotides align to TRBD2. Germline V gene lookup returns CDR1 MGHRA and CDR2 YSYEKL. The CDR3 consists of 13 residues. The V gene end was trimmed by 5 bases and the J gene end by 4 bases; junction bases not matched to a gene: 4.

This clone was seen only once. J is TRBJ1-6 and V is TRBV6-5; a weak D match, TRBD1 (6 bases). Deletions cut 2 bases from V and 10 bases from J, with 12 bases between. The CDR3 is made up of 14 amino acids. Germline V gene data show CDR1 as MNHEY and CDR2 as SVGAGI. CDR3 DNA: TGTGCCAGCAGTTACAACAGGGAACGCTCACCCCTCCACTTT. This sequence encodes CASSYNRERSPLHF.

This sequence joins TRBV27 and TRBJ2-7, with 7 bases identical to TRBD2. Germline CDR1 is MNHEY and CDR2 is SMNVEV (reference sequence). This CDR3 has 15 amino acids. Losses at the gene ends were 7 bases for V and 0 bases for J; bases not matched to a gene: 9. The CDR3 is CASKGWGGGSYEQYF. CDR3 bases: TGTGCCAGCAAAGGATGGGGGGGAGGCTCCTACGAGCAGTACTTC.

The rearrangement joins TRBV5-1 to TRBJ2-5, with 10 bases that match TRBD2. With V trimmed by 0 bases and J by 4 bases, 0 bases remained unmatched. CDR1 is SGHRS, CDR2 YFSETQ, per germline. The length of the CDR3 is 14 residues. The CDR3 spells CASSLGLAGETQYF. For the CDR3, the DNA is TGCGCCAGCAGCTTGGGACTAGCGGGAGAGACCCAGTACTTC.

The V and J genes are TRBV11-2 and TRBJ2-3; D is possibly TRBD2 (5 bases). The V gene's germline CDR1 is SGHAT and CDR2 FQNNGV. The CDR3 consists of 14 residues. Trimming pared 1 base from V and 4 bases from J, leaving 9 bases between. CDR3: CASSLGASPDTQYF. CDR3 bases: TGTGCCAGCAGCTTAGGTGCTAGCCCAGATACGCAGTATTTT.